The 24 T cell receptor beta chains below all came from one sample that was sequenced in a study of beta chain features in type 1 diabetes. Since all of the isolated RNA was reverse transcribed, expressed TCRB transcripts were what got sequenced. Libraries were prepared by immunoSEQ multiplex PCR; TCRdb keeps only in-frame clonotypes and omits some of them. The data contain under 300,000 clones, 25% to 35% of them singletons. The sequenced sample consisted of central memory CD4+ T cells from blood. The receptors here all came from a man aged 25-40 years in good health.

Ten or more counts support this clone. The rearrangement uses TRBV7-9 and TRBJ2-3; 9 positions agree with TRBD2. Germline lookup yields CDR1 SEHNR and CDR2 FQNEAQ (reference sequence). The CDR3 loop spans 14 amino acids. Trimming at V came to 5 bases and at J to 9 bases, leaving 9 bases not matched to a gene. The CDR3 reads CASSPQASGMTQYF. Here the CDR3 DNA reads TGTGCCAGCAGCCCCCAAGCTAGCGGGATGACGCAGTATTTT. Full variable domain (rest looked up from reference TRBV7-9 and TRBJ2-3): DTGVSQNPRHKITKRGQNVTFRCDPISEHNRLYWYRQTLGQGPEFLTYFQNEAQLEKSRLLSDRFSAERPKGSFSTLEIQRTEQGDSAMYLCASSPQASGMTQYFGPGTRLTVL.

V is TRBV5-1 and J is TRBJ2-5; D is perhaps TRBD1 (6 bases). V shed 0 bases and J shed 5 bases, with 14 bases lying between them. This CDR3 region has 15 residues. Germline V CDR1 and CDR2: SGHRS, YFSETQ. The CDR3 sequence: CASSLVGGYRETQYF. The CDR3 nucleotides are TGCGCCAGCAGCTTGGTTGGGGGCTATAGGGAGACCCAGTACTTC.

This clone was seen only a few times. The chain joins TRBV30 to TRBJ1-5; D unclear. The CDR3 has 14 amino acids. Germline assignment: CDR1 GTSNPN and CDR2 SVGIG (reference sequence). With 3 bases removed from V and 3 bases from J, the gap between germline ends came to 12 bases. DNA for the CDR3: TGTGCCTGGAGCCTGGGAAGCCTCAATCAGCCCCAGCATTTT. This sequence encodes CAWSLGSLNQPQHF.

The chain employs TRBV25-1 and TRBJ1-3, with D possibly matching TRBD1 (5 bases). V was shortened by 3 bases and J by 2 bases, with 8 bases between the two germline ends. CDR1 and CDR2 (germline): MGHDK, SYGVNS. This CDR3 comprises 14 residues. CDR3 nucleotide sequence: TGTGCCAGCAGTGATTGGGGGGCTGGAAACACCATATATTTT. Its protein product is CASSDWGAGNTIYF.

The V gene is TRBV6-1, the J gene TRBJ2-3, with D uncertain. The ends were cut back, 6 bases at V and 3 bases at J, with 16 bases in the middle. The CDR3 is 15 amino acids. CDR1 and CDR2 from the germline V gene are MNHNS and SASEGT. The CDR3 DNA reads TGTGCCAGCAGCGAATGGGGTATGGGGACAGATACGCAGTATTTT. The encoded protein is CASSEWGMGTDTQYF.

This chain connects TRBV7-2 to TRBJ2-1; maybe TRBD2 (5 bases). Germline lookup yields CDR1 SGHTA and CDR2 FQGNSA. V gave up 5 bases and J gave up 7 bases, with 18 bases separating them. CDR3 length: 15 amino acids. The CDR3, as DNA: TGTGCCAGCAGCCAGAGCGGATTCTCGGGGAATGAGCAGTTCTTC. Protein product: CASSQSGFSGNEQFF.

About this clone: The same CDR3 can be traced to other DNA sequences in this sample. This chain uses TRBV7-9 with TRBJ2-1; no firm D call. CDR3 length: 11 amino acids. The germline CDR1 and CDR2 sequences are SEHNR and FQNEAQ (reference sequence). Trimming took 1 base from V and 9 from J, leaving 4 bases between them. CDR3: CASSLEGEQFF. The CDR3 bases are TGTGCCAGCAGCTTAGAGGGTGAGCAGTTCTTC. Full variable domain (rest looked up from reference TRBV7-9 and TRBJ2-1): DTGVSQNPRHKITKRGQNVTFRCDPISEHNRLYWYRQTLGQGPEFLTYFQNEAQLEKSRLLSDRFSAERPKGSFSTLEIQRTEQGDSAMYLCASSLEGEQFFGPGTRLTVL.

The sample holds a few counts of this clone. The J gene is TRBJ2-5, the V gene TRBV7-2; D is possibly TRBD1 or TRBD2 (6 bases each). This CDR3 has 11 amino acids. V lost 5 bases and J lost 13, with 14 bases in between. CDR1 SGHTA and CDR2 FQGNSA come from the germline V gene. CDR3 in amino acids: CASSLVGGRYF. The CDR3 DNA reads as TGTGCCAGCAGCCTCGTGGGGGGCCGGTACTTC.

This clone was detected only once. The chain links TRBV7-9 to TRBJ1-2; no clear D. CDR1 is SEHNR, CDR2 FQNEAQ, per germline (reference sequence). V was cut by 1 base and J by 3 bases, with 12 bases left in between. CDR3 length equals 15 residues. The CDR3 sequence: CASSLVAGIDYGYTF. CDR3 nucleotide sequence: TGTGCCAGCAGCTTAGTGGCGGGGATAGACTATGGCTACACCTTC.

This clone came up a few times. The rearrangement uses TRBV29-1 and TRBJ2-1, with D possibly being TRBD1 (5 bases). The CDR3 sequence is 13 residues long. Between the trimmed V and J ends, which lost 7 bases and 0 bases, there was a span of 10 bases. Germline V gene lookup returns CDR1 SQVTM and CDR2 ANQGSEA. CDR3 in DNA: TGCAGCGCTTTTGACAGCTCCTACAATGAGCAGTTCTTC. It encodes CSAFDSSYNEQFF.

This clone has a handful of counts. The rearrangement links TRBV7-9 to TRBJ2-5, with 7 nucleotides matching TRBD1. Germline loops: CDR1 SEHNR, CDR2 FQNEAQ (reference sequence). This CDR3 comprises 15 residues. After removal of 0 bases from V and 5 bases from J, the junction contained 6 bases not matched to a gene. CDR3 DNA: TGTGCCAGCAGCTTAGCTGGACAGGTCGTTGAGACCCAGTACTTC. It is translated as CASSLAGQVVETQYF.

There are a few counts of this clone. The chain joins TRBV30 to TRBJ2-3; the match to TRBD2 covers 9 bases. V lost 2 bases to trimming and J lost 4 bases; unmatched junction nucleotides: 19. This CDR3 is built from 19 residues. Looked up from germline, CDR1 is GTSNPN and CDR2 is SVGIG (reference sequence). The CDR3, as DNA: TGTGCCTGGAGTCCCCTAGGGGGTACAGCGGGAGGATTCTCAGATACGCAGTATTTT. Its protein is CAWSPLGGTAGGFSDTQYF.

This clone was detected a few times. This chain joins TRBV5-1 and TRBJ2-3, with D perhaps matching TRBD2 (5 bases). CDR3 length: 13 residues. Germline V gives CDR1 SGHRS, CDR2 YFSETQ. Trimming pared 6 bases from V and 4 bases from J, leaving 12 bases between. The CDR3 reads CASNNEGSDTQYF. As DNA, the CDR3 is TGCGCCAGCAACAACGAGGGTTCAGATACGCAGTATTTT.

V is TRBV7-9 and J is TRBJ2-7, with 12 bases that match TRBD1. Unmatched junction bases numbered 7, after V lost 2 bases and J lost 8 bases. The germline V gene has CDR1 SEHNR and CDR2 FQNEAQ (reference sequence). The CDR3 sequence is 15 residues long. The DNA of the CDR3 is TGTGCCAGCAGCTTAACCGGGACAGGGGGCCTAAAGCAGTACTTC. It yields the protein CASSLTGTGGLKQYF. The whole variable domain, filled in from reference TRBV7-9 and TRBJ2-7, reads DTGVSQNPRHKITKRGQNVTFRCDPISEHNRLYWYRQTLGQGPEFLTYFQNEAQLEKSRLLSDRFSAERPKGSFSTLEIQRTEQGDSAMYLCASSLTGTGGLKQYFGPGTRLTVT.

V usage is TRBV15 and J usage is TRBJ2-7; 9 nucleotides match TRBD1. V was pared by 0 bases and J by 6 bases, with 9 bases of the junction left unmatched. This CDR3 region has 16 residues. The germline V gene has CDR1 LNHNV and CDR2 YYDKDF (reference sequence). The CDR3 coding sequence is TGTGCCACCAGCAGAGACTATCTGGGACAGGGAAGCGAGCAGTACTTC. It encodes CATSRDYLGQGSEQYF. Combining the CDR3 with reference TRBV15 and TRBJ2-7 gives the whole variable domain DAMVIQNPRYQVTQFGKPVTLSCSQTLNHNVMYWYQQKSSQAPKLLFHYYDKDFNNEADTPDNFQSRRPNTSFCFLDIRSPGLGDTAMYLCATSRDYLGQGSEQYFGPGTRLTVT.

The chain joins TRBV30 to TRBJ1-1, with D unclear. V was clipped by 3 bases and J by 0 bases, with 11 bases between them. The CDR3 runs 14 residues. From germline, CDR1 is GTSNPN and CDR2 SVGIG (reference sequence). Here the CDR3 DNA reads TGTGCCTGGAGCCTGTCTCTTATGAACACTGAAGCTTTCTTT. Its protein is CAWSLSLMNTEAFF.

This clone came up a few times. This chain connects TRBV27 to TRBJ2-3, with D possibly TRBD1 on 6 matching bases. Germline V gene data show CDR1 as MNHEY and CDR2 as SMNVEV (reference sequence). The length of the CDR3 is 15 residues. Trimming stripped 5 bases from V and 5 bases from J, with 17 bases between. The CDR3 here is CASSPGVIRGDTQYF. Here the CDR3 DNA reads TGTGCCAGCAGTCCAGGGGTAATAAGGGGAGATACGCAGTATTTT.

The V gene is TRBV5-1, the J gene TRBJ1-1; TRBD1 matches 7 bases. Germline values: CDR1 SGHRS, CDR2 YFSETQ. The junction had 13 bases not matched to a gene; V was cut back by 5 bases and J by 6 bases. The CDR3 is 15 residues long. The CDR3 region is CASSPIQGYSPEAFF. DNA for the CDR3: TGCGCCAGCAGTCCCATACAGGGGTATTCTCCTGAAGCTTTCTTT.

This chain connects TRBV28 to TRBJ1-5, with D unresolved. V lost 6 bases and J 8 bases, leaving 17 bases between the germline ends. This CDR3 is built from 14 residues. Germline V gene sequence: CDR1 MDHEN, CDR2 SYDVKM. DNA for the CDR3: TGTGCCAGCAGCTTCCCCGAGCGCTTTGAGCCCCAGCATTTT. As protein: CASSFPERFEPQHF. The full variable domain, its missing parts supplied by reference TRBV28 and TRBJ1-5, is DVKVTQSSRYLVKRTGEKVFLECVQDMDHENMFWYRQDPGLGLRLIYFSYDVKMKEKGDIPEGYSVSREKKERFSLILESASTNQTSMYLCASSFPERFEPQHFGDGTRLSIL.

This clone was seen more than once but under ten times. This sequence joins TRBV7-2 and TRBJ2-3, with D possibly being TRBD2 (6 bases). This CDR3 spans 14 amino acids. V lost 3 bases and J 3 bases, leaving 10 bases between the germline ends. Germline V CDR1 and CDR2: SGHTA, FQGNSA. CDR3 nucleotide sequence: TGTGCCAGCAGCTTTAGCGGACCGACAGATACGCAGTATTTT. The encoded protein is CASSFSGPTDTQYF.

The rearrangement links TRBV28 to TRBJ1-2, with TRBD1 matching 9 bases. The CDR3 is 15 residues long. V was clipped by 3 bases and J by 9 bases; unmatched bases: 11. Germline V gene data show CDR1 as MDHEN and CDR2 as SYDVKM. This CDR3 reads CASSFEVGQGGRYTF. Here the CDR3 DNA reads TGTGCCAGCAGTTTTGAAGTGGGACAGGGAGGTCGCTACACCTTC.

This clone was found many times. This chain joins TRBV7-2 and TRBJ2-1; 8 bases map to TRBD1. The V segment lost 5 bases and the J segment 5 bases; nucleotides outside the gene matches: 8. CDR1 and CDR2 from the germline V gene are SGHTA and FQGNSA. The CDR3 contains 15 residues. In DNA form, the CDR3 reads TGTGCCAGCAGCCAAAGTGGGGACAGGAACAATGAGCAGTTCTTC. Translating gives CASSQSGDRNNEQFF.

This clone was recorded a few times. The genes are TRBV28 and TRBJ2-1, with 12 bases that match TRBD2. Looked up from germline, CDR1 is MDHEN and CDR2 is SYDVKM. This CDR3 region has 18 residues. Trimming cost V 5 bases and J 2 bases; bases outside gene matches: 10. CDR3 sequence reads: CASSPGTSGLSTYNEQFF. The CDR3 DNA sequence: TGTGCCAGCAGTCCCGGGACTAGCGGGTTGTCGACCTACAATGAGCAGTTCTTC.

This clone turned up a few times. The chain carries TRBV7-2 and TRBJ2-3; weak D call: TRBD1 (5 bases). The CDR3 length is 12 residues. Trimming left V 6 bases short and J 5 bases short, with 9 bases between. The germline V gene has CDR1 SGHTA and CDR2 FQGNSA. For the CDR3, the DNA is TGTGCCAGCAGTCCAAGGGGAGATACGCAGTATTTT. The encoded protein is CASSPRGDTQYF.